This T cell receptor (beta chain) was sequenced for a study of T cell responses to AZD1222 COVID-19 vaccine. Study outcomes and limitations: Only a handful of AZD1222 recipients tested seropositive at baseline. Reports say nearly half of spike-specific TCRs go after unmutated variant regions.

Germline CDR1 reads SGHNT; CDR2 reads YYREEE (reference sequence). The CDR3 extends over 14 amino acids. J lost 5 bases, V lost 4 bases, and 6 bases had no gene match. The repertoire was sequenced with immunoSEQ multiplex PCR; TCRdb's copy has only in-frame clones and lacks some. The top ten clones hold about 4% of a sample with around 160,000 clones, approximately 78% of them seen once. In this sample, this clone turned up once. The antigen remains unidentified. This rearrangement joins TRBV5-4 to TRBJ1-5, with 7 nucleotides matching TRBD1. The sample consisted of peripheral blood, taken on day 0 of MenACWY control vaccination. This TCR was sampled from an adult in good health. CDR3: CASSLQGRDQPQHF. The CDR3 DNA reads TGTGCCAGCAGCCTACAGGGGAGGGATCAGCCCCAGCATTTT.